This TCR beta chain was recorded in a study of T cell changes during pregnancy in multiple sclerosis. TCRdb's table, derived via immunoSEQ multiplex PCR, lists solely in-frame clones and lacks some. The profile shows 40,000 or so clones, about nine tenths of them singletons. The clonotype originates from a female donor with multiple sclerosis, enrolled in a pregnancy study. This sample comprised CD8+ T cells from peripheral blood mononuclear cells, obtained in the second trimester of pregnancy.

The CDR3 protein is CASSLTAFSNQPQHF. The CDR3 bases are TGTGCCAGCAGCTTGACTGCGTTTAGCAATCAGCCCCAGCATTTT. The chain combines TRBV7-8 with TRBJ1-5; D not certain. V was trimmed by 3 bases and J by 0 bases, leaving 9 bases between them. The CDR3 covers 15 residues. The germline V gene has CDR1 SGHVS and CDR2 FQNEAQ.